This T cell receptor beta chain came from a study of blood T cells in healthy people across ages. General study findings and limits: A roughly linear fall in TCR beta diversity per million T cells was seen with increasing age. Naive T cell percentage showed a strong correlation with TCR beta diversity. Estimates drawn from one million T cells were deemed to understate diversity.

Caucasian, healthy and from Russia, the donors were aged between roughly 6 and 100. Concerning this clonotype itself: Its matching antigen is unknown. At one end, the junction sequence differs from germline, possibly due to a read error.

Primed by a sample-barcoded 5' primer and a J-beta primer mix, a second PCR proceeded for 7 to 11 cycles. TCRdb independently ran MiXCR on the 5' RACE reads; one entry per CDR3 protein. This table has about 1.4 million distinct CDR3 sequences, almost 60% appearing once. The CDR3 sequence is 14 residues long. Germline loops: CDR1 SGHRS, CDR2 YFSETQ. V is TRBV5-1 and J is TRBJ2-7, with D maybe TRBD2 (6 bases). The receptor's source is a young man in good health. The material sequenced was blood. The CDR3 region is CASSLVGGMNEQYF. In nucleotides, the CDR3 is TGTGCCAGCAGCTTGGTGGGGGGAATGAATGAGCAGTACTTC.